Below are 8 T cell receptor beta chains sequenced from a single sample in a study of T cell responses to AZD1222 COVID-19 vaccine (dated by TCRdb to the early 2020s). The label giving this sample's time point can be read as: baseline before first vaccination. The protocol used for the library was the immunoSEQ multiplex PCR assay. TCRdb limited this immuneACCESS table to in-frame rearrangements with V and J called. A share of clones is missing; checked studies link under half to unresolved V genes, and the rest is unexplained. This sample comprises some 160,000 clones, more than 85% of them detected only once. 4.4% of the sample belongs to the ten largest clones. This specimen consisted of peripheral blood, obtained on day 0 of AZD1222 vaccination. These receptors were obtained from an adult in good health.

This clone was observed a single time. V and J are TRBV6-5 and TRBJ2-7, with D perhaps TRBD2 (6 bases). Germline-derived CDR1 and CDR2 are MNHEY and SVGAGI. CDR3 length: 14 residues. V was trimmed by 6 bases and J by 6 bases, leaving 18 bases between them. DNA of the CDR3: TGTGCCAGCAGCCCCGAGTGGAGGGCGGGCGAGCAGTACTTC. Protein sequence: CASSPEWRAGEQYF.

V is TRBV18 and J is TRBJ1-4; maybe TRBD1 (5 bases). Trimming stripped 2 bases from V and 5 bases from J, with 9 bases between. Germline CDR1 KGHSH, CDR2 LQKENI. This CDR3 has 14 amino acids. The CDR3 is CASSPGKGNEKLFF. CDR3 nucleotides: TGTGCCAGCTCACCAGGGAAGGGGAATGAAAAACTGTTTTTT.

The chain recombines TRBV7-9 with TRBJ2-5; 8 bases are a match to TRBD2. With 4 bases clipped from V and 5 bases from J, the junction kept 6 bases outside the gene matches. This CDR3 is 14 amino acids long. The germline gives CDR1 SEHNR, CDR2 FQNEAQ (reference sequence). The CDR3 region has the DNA TGTGCCAGCAGCTCTTCGGGGGGGCGGGAGACCCAGTACTTC. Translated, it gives CASSSSGGRETQYF.

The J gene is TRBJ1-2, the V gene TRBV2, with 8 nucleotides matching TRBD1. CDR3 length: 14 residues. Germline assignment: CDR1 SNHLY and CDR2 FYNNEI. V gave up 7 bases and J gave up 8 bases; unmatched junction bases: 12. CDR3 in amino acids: CASTQGQGRRGYTF. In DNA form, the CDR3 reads TGTGCCAGCACCCAAGGACAGGGTAGAAGAGGCTACACCTTC. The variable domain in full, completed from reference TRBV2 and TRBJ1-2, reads EPEVTQTPSHQVTQMGQEVILRCVPISNHLYFYWYRQILGQKVEFLVSFYNNEISEKSEIFDDQFSVERPDGSNFTLKIRSTKLEDSAMYFCASTQGQGRRGYTFGSGTRLTVV.

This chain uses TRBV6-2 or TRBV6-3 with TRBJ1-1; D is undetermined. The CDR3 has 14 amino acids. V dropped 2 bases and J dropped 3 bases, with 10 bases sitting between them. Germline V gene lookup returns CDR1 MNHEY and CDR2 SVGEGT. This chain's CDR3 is CASSYGNKYTEAFF. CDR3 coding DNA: TGTGCCAGCAGTTACGGGAACAAATACACTGAAGCTTTCTTT.

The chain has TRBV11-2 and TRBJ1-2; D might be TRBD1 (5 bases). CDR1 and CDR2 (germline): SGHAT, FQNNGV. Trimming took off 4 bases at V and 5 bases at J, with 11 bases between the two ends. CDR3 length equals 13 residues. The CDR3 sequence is CASSSGGVYGYTF. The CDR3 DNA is TGTGCCAGCAGCTCGGGAGGGGTATATGGCTACACCTTC.

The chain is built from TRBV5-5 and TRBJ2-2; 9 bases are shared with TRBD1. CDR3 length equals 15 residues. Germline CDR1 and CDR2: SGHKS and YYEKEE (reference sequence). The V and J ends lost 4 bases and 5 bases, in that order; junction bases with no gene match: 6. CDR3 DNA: TGTGCCAGCAGCCAGAGACAGGGGGAAACCGGGGAGCTGTTTTTT. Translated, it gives CASSQRQGETGELFF.

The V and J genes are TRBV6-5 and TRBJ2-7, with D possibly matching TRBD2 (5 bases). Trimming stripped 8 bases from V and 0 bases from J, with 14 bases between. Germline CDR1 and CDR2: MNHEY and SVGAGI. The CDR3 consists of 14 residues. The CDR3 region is CASPGVNCSYEQYF. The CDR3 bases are TGTGCCAGCCCCGGGGTTAACTGCTCCTACGAGCAGTACTTC.